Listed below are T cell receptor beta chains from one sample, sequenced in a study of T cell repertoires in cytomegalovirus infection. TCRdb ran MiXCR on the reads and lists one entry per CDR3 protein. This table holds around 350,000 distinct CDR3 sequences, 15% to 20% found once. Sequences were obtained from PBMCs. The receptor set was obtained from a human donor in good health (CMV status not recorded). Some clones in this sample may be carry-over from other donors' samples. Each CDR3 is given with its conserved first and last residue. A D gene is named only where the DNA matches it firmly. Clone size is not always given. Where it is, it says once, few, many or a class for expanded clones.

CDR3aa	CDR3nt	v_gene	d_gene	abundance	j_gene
CASSLVASGTDTQYF	TGTGCCAGCAGCTTAGTTGCTAGCGGGACAGATACGCAGTATTTT	TRBV7-2	TRBD2	many	TRBJ2-3
CASSLAQTSGSNEQFF	TGTGCCAGCAGCTTAGCGCAGACTAGCGGGAGTAATGAGCAGTTCTTC	TRBV7-2	TRBD2	many	TRBJ2-1
CASTPLGQETQYF	TGTGCCAGCACCCCCCTTGGCCAAGAGACCCAGTACTTC	TRBV7-9	-	few	TRBJ2-5
CASRQGRRNTGELFF	TGCGCCAGCAGACAGGGCAGGAGAAACACCGGGGAGCTGTTTTTT	TRBV5-1	-	few	TRBJ2-2
CASSSSDSIKQYF	TGTGCCAGCAGTTCCTCGGACAGCATTAAGCAGTACTTC	TRBV12-3/TRBV12-4	-	many	TRBJ2-7
CASSPGPVPYNEQFF	TGTGCCAGCAGCCCCGGACCCGTCCCCTACAATGAGCAGTTCTTC	TRBV7-2	-	many	TRBJ2-1
CSAKLAANTDTQYF	TGCAGTGCTAAACTAGCGGCTAACACAGATACGCAGTATTTT	TRBV20-1	TRBD2	-	TRBJ2-3
CASSLVSGFGYGYTF	TGCGCCAGCAGCTTGGTATCGGGCTTCGGCTATGGCTACACCTTC	TRBV5-1	-	few	TRBJ1-2
CASSSKFDNEQFF	TGTGCCAGCAGCTCGAAGTTCGACAATGAGCAGTTCTTC	TRBV7-6	-	-	TRBJ2-1
CASSLSQTSNQPQHF	TGTGCCAGCAGCTTATCACAGACTAGCAATCAGCCCCAGCATTTT	TRBV7-2	-	many	TRBJ1-5
CASSSSAGGTEAFF	TGTGCCAGCAGCTCCTCCGCAGGGGGGACTGAAGCTTTCTTT	TRBV7-8	TRBD1	-	TRBJ1-1
CASSMGLAGGHMEQFF	TGTGCCAGCAGCATGGGACTAGCGGGGGGGCACATGGAGCAGTTCTTC	TRBV7-2	TRBD2	many	TRBJ2-1
CASSLGRASTDTQYF	TGTGCCAGCAGCTTAGGGCGTGCTAGCACAGATACGCAGTATTTT	TRBV7-9	-	many	TRBJ2-3
CASSWGQGSYNEQFF	TGTGCCAGCAGCTGGGGACAGGGAAGCTACAATGAGCAGTTCTTC	TRBV7-2	TRBD1	many	TRBJ2-1
CASSLEERGEQYF	TGTGCCAGCAGCTTAGAAGAACGGGGCGAGCAGTACTTC	TRBV7-9	-	many	TRBJ2-7
CASSHHRGTMDSPLHF	TGTGCCAGCAGCCATCATAGAGGGACGATGGATTCACCCCTCCACTTT	TRBV4-2	-	-	TRBJ1-6
CATLQGVGTEAFF	TGTGCCACTCTACAGGGAGTCGGCACTGAAGCTTTCTTT	TRBV7-9	-	many	TRBJ1-1
CSILRTVLNTEAFF	TGCAGCATCCTCCGGACAGTCTTGAACACTGAAGCTTTCTTT	TRBV29-1	-	few	TRBJ1-1
CASSWRESSYNEQFF	TGTGCCAGCAGTTGGCGGGAAAGCTCCTACAATGAGCAGTTCTTC	TRBV28	-	few	TRBJ2-1
CSAYTSTDTQYF	TGCAGTGCTTACACTAGCACAGATACGCAGTATTTT	TRBV20-1	-	-	TRBJ2-3
CASSLGRRGGTPLHF	TGTGCCAGCAGCTTAGGCCGCAGGGGTGGGACACCCCTCCACTTT	TRBV7-2	-	few	TRBJ1-6
CASRRGSATNEKLFF	TGTGCCAGCAGAAGGGGAAGTGCAACTAATGAAAAACTGTTTTTT	TRBV27	-	few	TRBJ1-4
CASSSMQGGDTQYF	TGTGCCAGTAGTAGCATGCAGGGCGGAGATACGCAGTATTTT	TRBV19	-	many	TRBJ2-3